These T cell receptor beta chains were read from a single sample in a study of CD8+ T cells in alopecia areata. TCRdb's copy holds only in-frame clones and misses some; the assay was immunoSEQ multiplex PCR. This sample yields some 99,000 clones, of which about 40% are seen a single time; under 0.9% belongs to the top ten. Sequencing was performed on CD4+ T cells sorted from blood. The receptors here all came from a human donor with alopecia areata. Both conserved end residues are part of each CDR3. The D gene is left open where the match is weak. Not every row has a clone size; where given, it reads once, few, many or a size class.

v_call,clone_size,d_call,j_call,cdr3_aa,cdr3_nt
TRBV11-2,once,.,TRBJ2-3,CASSPSSGRISTDTQYF,TGTGCCAGCAGCCCTAGCTCGGGACGAATAAGCACAGATACGCAGTATTTT
TRBV7-2,few,.,TRBJ1-5,CASSPHEGASNQPQHF,TGTGCCAGCAGCCCGCACGAAGGGGCCAGCAATCAGCCCCAGCATTTT
TRBV29-1,few,.,TRBJ2-1,CSVPEYNEQFF,TGCAGCGTCCCAGAATACAATGAGCAGTTCTTC
TRBV11-2,few,.,TRBJ2-5,CASSLGILVGGTQETQYF,TGTGCCAGCAGCTTGGGTATCTTGGTGGGGGGAACCCAAGAGACCCAGTACTTC
TRBV29-1,.,TRBD2,TRBJ2-7,CSVLGLAGVYEQYF,TGCAGCGTGTTAGGACTAGCGGGAGTCTACGAGCAGTACTTC
TRBV29-1,few,.,TRBJ1-1,CSVDMGVNTEAFF,TGCAGCGTAGACATGGGTGTGAACACTGAAGCTTTCTTT
TRBV18,.,.,TRBJ2-1,CASSPFDGNGSEQFF,TGTGCCAGCTCACCTTTTGACGGGAACGGGAGTGAGCAGTTCTTC
TRBV14,few,.,TRBJ2-7,CASSQVHGAYEQYF,TGTGCCAGCAGCCAAGTCCACGGAGCCTACGAGCAGTACTTC
TRBV18,few,.,TRBJ2-7,CASSPDPRDQYF,TGTGCCAGCTCACCCGATCCGAGGGATCAGTACTTC
TRBV7-2,.,.,TRBJ2-3,CASSPSTDTQYF,TGTGCCAGCAGCCCTAGCACAGATACGCAGTATTTT
TRBV19,.,.,TRBJ2-7,CASSGVSDTGEQYF,TGTGCCAGTAGTGGCGTTAGCGATACGGGTGAGCAGTACTTC
TRBV2,.,.,TRBJ2-7,CASTVSYEQYF,TGTGCCAGCACCGTCAGCTACGAGCAGTACTTC
TRBV5-1,.,.,TRBJ2-4,CASSWGPIGAKNIQYF,TGCGCCAGCAGCTGGGGACCCATTGGAGCCAAAAACATTCAGTACTTC
TRBV30,few,TRBD1,TRBJ2-7,CAWSVGGHEQYF,TGTGCCTGGAGTGTAGGGGGCCACGAGCAGTACTTC
TRBV23-1,.,.,TRBJ1-5,CASSQSGQHNQPQHF,TGCGCCAGCAGTCAATCGGGACAACACAATCAGCCCCAGCATTTT
TRBV29-1,once,.,TRBJ2-6,CSVQIGSSGANVLTF,TGCAGCGTCCAAATAGGAAGCTCTGGGGCCAACGTCCTGACTTTC
TRBV4-1,.,TRBD2,TRBJ2-7,CASSRRGLAYEQYF,TGCGCCAGCAGCCGCAGGGGACTAGCCTACGAGCAGTACTTC
TRBV29-1,few,.,TRBJ1-4,CSVTGTSNEKLFF,TGCAGCGTTACCGGGACATCTAATGAAAAACTGTTTTTT
TRBV28,few,TRBD1,TRBJ1-1,CASSLGTGYTEAFF,TGTGCCAGCAGTCTAGGGACAGGTTACACTGAAGCTTTCTTT
TRBV28,.,TRBD1,TRBJ2-1,CASRGRDRVHNEQFF,TGTGCCAGCAGAGGACGGGACAGGGTACACAATGAGCAGTTCTTC
TRBV5-1,.,.,TRBJ2-3,CATRRERDTDTQYF,TGCGCCACTCGGAGAGAAAGGGATACAGATACGCAGTATTTT
TRBV30,.,TRBD1,TRBJ2-1,CAWSFGTATPNEQFF,TGTGCCTGGAGTTTCGGGACAGCGACTCCTAATGAGCAGTTCTTC
TRBV7-6,.,TRBD2,TRBJ2-2,CASSSIAGGPSGELFF,TGTGCCAGCAGCTCCATAGCGGGGGGGCCTTCCGGGGAGCTGTTTTTT
TRBV18,few,.,TRBJ1-2,CASSPETADGYTF,TGTGCCAGCTCACCAGAGACAGCAGATGGCTACACCTTC
TRBV30,.,.,TRBJ2-3,CAGGSTDTQYF,TGTGCCGGGGGGAGCACAGATACGCAGTATTTT
TRBV29-1,few,TRBD1,TRBJ2-3,CSAGQYTDTQYF,TGCAGCGCGGGACAGTACACAGATACGCAGTATTTT
TRBV5-6,.,TRBD1,TRBJ1-4,CASSRYRGHEKLFF,TGTGCCAGCAGCCGCTACAGGGGGCATGAAAAACTGTTTTTT
TRBV29-1,.,.,TRBJ2-2,CSAGGLQGTGELFF,TGCAGCGCCGGGGGCTTACAGGGGACCGGGGAGCTGTTTTTT
TRBV29-1,.,.,TRBJ2-2,CSVIGTGELFF,TGCAGCGTAATCGGGACCGGGGAGCTGTTTTTT
TRBV28,.,TRBD1,TRBJ2-5,CASSRQGTETQYF,TGTGCCAGCAGCCGACAGGGCACGGAGACCCAGTACTTC
TRBV29-1,.,TRBD1,TRBJ1-1,CSVETGTGLAFF,TGCAGCGTCGAGACCGGGACAGGGCTCGCTTTCTTT
TRBV30,few,TRBD2,TRBJ2-1,CAWSLAGGDNEQFF,TGTGCCTGGAGTCTAGCGGGGGGAGACAATGAGCAGTTCTTC
TRBV29-1,.,.,TRBJ1-1,CSVEQGDFF,TGCAGCGTTGAACAGGGAGATTTCTTT
TRBV30,.,.,TRBJ2-7,CAWSVGRIGLQYF,TGTGCCTGGAGTGTAGGCCGGATTGGGTTGCAGTACTTC
TRBV30,once,.,TRBJ2-6,CAWTWAGANVLTF,TGTGCCTGGACGTGGGCTGGGGCCAACGTCCTGACTTTC
TRBV30,once,.,TRBJ1-2,CAWRTGSYGYTF,TGTGCCTGGAGGACAGGCTCTTATGGCTACACCTTC
TRBV7-6,few,TRBD1,TRBJ1-5,CASSLAGGPNQPQHF,TGTGCCAGCAGCTTAGCAGGGGGCCCTAATCAGCCCCAGCATTTT
TRBV28,few,.,TRBJ2-7,CASGMLQFSYEQYF,TGTGCCAGCGGGATGCTACAGTTCTCCTACGAGCAGTACTTC